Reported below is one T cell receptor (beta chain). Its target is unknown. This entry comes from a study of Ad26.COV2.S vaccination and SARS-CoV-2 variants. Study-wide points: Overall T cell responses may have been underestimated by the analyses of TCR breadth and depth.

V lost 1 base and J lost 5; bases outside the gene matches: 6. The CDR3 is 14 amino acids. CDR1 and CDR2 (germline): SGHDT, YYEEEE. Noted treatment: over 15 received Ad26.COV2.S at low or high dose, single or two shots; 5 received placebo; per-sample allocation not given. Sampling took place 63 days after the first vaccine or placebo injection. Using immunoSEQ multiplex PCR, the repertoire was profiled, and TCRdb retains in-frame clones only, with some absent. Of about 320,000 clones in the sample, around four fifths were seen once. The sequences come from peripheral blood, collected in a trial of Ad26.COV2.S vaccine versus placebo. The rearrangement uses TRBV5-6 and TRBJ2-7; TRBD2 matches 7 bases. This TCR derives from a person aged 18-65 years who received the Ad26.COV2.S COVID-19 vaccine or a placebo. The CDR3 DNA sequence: TGTGCCAGCAGCTTGCCCGGGGGGTCCAACGAGCAGTACTTC. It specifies CASSLPGGSNEQYF.